This entry concerns a single T cell receptor beta chain. Its target is unknown. Some clones are missing from TCRdb's copy, which holds only in-frame ones; the method was immunoSEQ multiplex PCR. The sample carries roughly 77,000 clones, around 90% recorded once. The data are from a study of T cell responses to AZD1222 COVID-19 vaccine. Overall study results and limits: In all cases, repertoires were sampled only after the peak T cell response.

Germline V gene sequence: CDR1 LNHNV, CDR2 YYDKDF (reference sequence). There are 17 residues in the CDR3. V lost 0 bases, J lost 9 bases, and 10 bases stayed unmatched. Sequenced material: peripheral blood, taken on day 0 of MenACWY control vaccination. The sequence was collected from an adult in good health. This chain connects TRBV15 to TRBJ2-1, with TRBD2 identical over 11 bases. CDR3 protein: CATSRDRSGGAVGEQFF. In nucleotides, the CDR3 is TGTGCCACCAGCAGAGATCGTAGCGGGGGGGCAGTGGGTGAGCAGTTCTTC.